Following are 26 T cell receptor beta chains from one sample sequenced in a study of CD8 T cells in ankylosing spondylitis. TCRdb analysed the 5' RACE reads with MiXCR anew, one entry per CDR3 protein. The table shows 350,000 to 400,000 distinct CDR3 sequences, with roughly 20% occurring only once. The sequencing sample was made of blood, either unsorted or a sorted T cell fraction (not recorded which). These receptors all stem from a male donor with ankylosing spondylitis or in good health (not recorded which).

The sample holds a few counts of this clonotype. J is TRBJ2-7 and V is TRBV20-1; TRBD2 is a possible D gene (6 bases). V dropped 1 base and J dropped 3 bases, with 10 bases sitting between them. The germline V gene encodes CDR1 DFQATT and CDR2 SNEGSKA (reference sequence). The CDR3 has 13 amino acids. DNA for the CDR3: TGCAGTGCTAGAGTGCGGGGTATCTACGAGCAGTACTTC. Residues: CSARVRGIYEQYF.

This clonotype was counted at least ten times. The chain employs TRBV21-1 and TRBJ2-1; the table's D call, TRBD1, was not checked against the DNA. TRBV21-1 is flagged as a pseudogene. There are 15 residues in the CDR3. The CDR3 DNA follows: TGTGCCAGCAGCGAACGACAGGGAGGGAGCAATGAGCAGTTCTTC. Translating gives CASSERQGGSNEQFF.

The sample holds a few counts of this clonotype. This chain joins TRBV4-1 and TRBJ2-7, with 8 positions matching TRBD1. Germline CDR1 is MGHRA and CDR2 is YSYEKL. Unmatched junction bases numbered 9, after V lost 0 bases and J lost 2 bases. CDR3 length: 17 residues. CDR3 protein: CASSQDPSGQVTYEQYF. The CDR3 region has the DNA TGCGCCAGCAGCCAAGACCCCTCGGGACAGGTCACCTACGAGCAGTACTTC.

This clonotype was counted ten times or more. V gene TRBV12-3 or TRBV12-4 combines with J gene TRBJ2-5; the D is unclear. Trimming pared 3 bases from V and 3 bases from J, leaving 11 bases between. The CDR3 extends over 14 amino acids. The CDR3 here is CASSFMGNEETQYF. In nucleotides, the CDR3 is TGTGCCAGCAGTTTCATGGGGAACGAAGAGACCCAGTACTTC.

This sequence joins TRBV7-9 and TRBJ2-1; possible D gene TRBD1, 6 bases. The CDR3 has 15 residues. CDR1 SEHNR and CDR2 FQNEAQ come from the germline V gene (reference sequence). Trimming pared 5 bases from V and 7 bases from J, leaving 18 bases between. The CDR3 loop is CASSIPMGAGNEQFF. CDR3 sequence (DNA): TGTGCCAGCAGCATCCCCATGGGGGCCGGGAATGAGCAGTTCTTC.

This clonotype has more than one count but fewer than ten. The chain joins TRBV12-3 or TRBV12-4 to TRBJ2-5; a possible D gene is TRBD1 (6 bases). V was trimmed by 5 bases and J by 0 bases, leaving 19 bases between them. This CDR3 is built from 17 residues. This CDR3 reads CASSPTTGTSNQETQYF. The CDR3, as DNA: TGTGCCAGCAGTCCGACGACCGGGACATCGAACCAAGAGACCCAGTACTTC.

This clonotype was seen a handful of times. The chain joins TRBV11-2 to TRBJ2-3, with TRBD1 matching 11 bases. V was clipped by 5 bases and J by 0 bases; unmatched bases: 4. The germline CDR1 and CDR2 sequences are SGHAT and FQNNGV. There are 16 residues in the CDR3. The DNA of the CDR3 is TGTGCCAGCAGCGGCCGGGACAGGGGGAGCACAGATACGCAGTATTTT. It translates to CASSGRDRGSTDTQYF. Filled out from reference TRBV11-2 and TRBJ2-3, the complete variable domain reads EAGVAQSPRYKIIEKRQSVAFWCNPISGHATLYWYQQILGQGPKLLIQFQNNGVVDDSQLPKDRFSAERLKGVDSTLKIQPAKLEDSAVYLCASSGRDRGSTDTQYFGPGTRLTVL.

This chain joins TRBV14 and TRBJ1-2; D is ambiguous. V was clipped by 0 bases and J by 3 bases, with 5 bases between them. CDR3 length: 13 amino acids. Looked up from germline, CDR1 is SGHDN and CDR2 is FVKESK. For the CDR3, the DNA is TGTGCCAGCAGCCAAGAACATTACTATGGCTACACCTTC. This codes for CASSQEHYYGYTF.

This chain joins TRBV7-9 and TRBJ2-1; D not certain. There are 11 residues in the CDR3. V was cut by 5 bases and J by 9 bases, with 8 bases left in between. Per germline, CDR1 SEHNR and CDR2 FQNEAQ (reference sequence). The CDR3 loop reads CASSGVGEQFF. The CDR3, as DNA: TGTGCCAGCAGCGGGGTAGGTGAGCAGTTCTTC. Using reference TRBV7-9 and TRBJ2-1 for the parts outside the CDR3, the full variable domain is DTGVSQNPRHKITKRGQNVTFRCDPISEHNRLYWYRQTLGQGPEFLTYFQNEAQLEKSRLLSDRFSAERPKGSFSTLEIQRTEQGDSAMYLCASSGVGEQFFGPGTRLTVL.

A few counts support this clonotype. CDR3 sequence reads: CASSQSGSQPQHF. The CDR3, as DNA: TGTGCCAGCAGCCAGTCAGGGAGCCAGCCCCAGCATTTT. The V gene is TRBV3-1, the J gene TRBJ1-5; possibly TRBD1 for D (5 bases). Germline V gives CDR1 LGHDT, CDR2 YNNKEL (reference sequence). This CDR3 has 13 residues. Trimming removed 3 bases at V and 7 bases at J, with 10 bases between.

This clonotype has a handful of counts. The rearrangement joins TRBV12-3 or TRBV12-4 to TRBJ2-7; 9 positions agree with TRBD1. The CDR3 consists of 15 residues. Losses at the gene ends were 1 base for V and 3 bases for J; bases not matched to a gene: 4. The CDR3 is CASSLGGQGFYEQYF. The CDR3 nucleotides read TGTGCCAGCAGTTTAGGGGGACAGGGTTTCTACGAGCAGTACTTC.

This clonotype has only a few counts. The V call is TRBV5-5, the J call TRBJ2-7; TRBD1 aligns across 9 bases. The CDR3 runs to 13 residues. Germline lookup yields CDR1 SGHKS and CDR2 YYEKEE (reference sequence). J lost 2 bases, V lost 5 bases, and 2 bases had no gene match. CDR3 sequence: CASRGQGPYEQYF. The CDR3 DNA reads TGTGCCAGCAGGGGACAGGGCCCCTACGAGCAGTACTTC.

The chain employs TRBV20-1 and TRBJ2-7; D may match TRBD1 or TRBD2 (5 bases each). Germline CDR1 reads DFQATT; CDR2 reads SNEGSKA (reference sequence). The length of the CDR3 is 19 residues. V gave up 0 bases and J gave up 1 base, with 25 bases separating them. Here the CDR3 reads CSARDLPLGPTPLSYEQYF. CDR3 sequence (DNA): TGCAGTGCTAGAGATCTTCCCCTGGGACCGACCCCCCTTTCCTACGAGCAGTACTTC.

This clonotype has at least ten counts. The CDR3 protein is CASSPGQGYGTDTQYF. The CDR3 region has the DNA TGTGCCAGCAGTCCGGGACAGGGGTACGGCACAGATACGCAGTATTTT. V gene TRBV12-3 or TRBV12-4 combines with J gene TRBJ2-3; 10 bases map to TRBD1. V lost 5 bases and J lost 1; bases outside the gene matches: 6. The CDR3 contains 16 residues.

This chain joins TRBV7-9 and TRBJ1-4; unclear D gene. Germline V gene lookup returns CDR1 SEHNR and CDR2 FQNEAQ (reference sequence). CDR3 length: 12 amino acids. V dropped 2 bases and J dropped 7 bases, with 5 bases sitting between them. The chain's CDR3 is CASSLLAEKLFF. The CDR3 DNA follows: TGTGCCAGCAGCTTATTAGCTGAAAAACTGTTTTTT.

The chain couples TRBV3-1 to TRBJ2-2, with D tentatively TRBD1 (6 bases). The CDR3 sequence is 17 residues long. Trimming took 11 bases from V and 2 from J, leaving 24 bases between them. CDR1 is LGHDT, CDR2 YNNKEL, per germline (reference sequence). CDR3 region: CASCQDGWGHNTGELFF. The CDR3 DNA is TGTGCCTCCTGCCAAGATGGGTGGGGACATAACACCGGGGAGCTGTTTTTT.

The CDR3 DNA reads as TGTGCCAGCCGAGCAGAGGGAGACGAGCAGTACTTC. Its translation: CASRAEGDEQYF. The J gene is TRBJ2-7, the V gene TRBV2, with D possibly TRBD2 on 5 matching bases. The CDR3 runs to 12 residues. Trimming cost V 8 bases and J 5 bases, with 13 bases left between them. The V gene's germline CDR1 is SNHLY and CDR2 FYNNEI.

The gene calls are TRBV11-2 and TRBJ2-3; TRBD1 matches at 8 bases. V lost 2 bases and J lost 0; bases outside the gene matches: 10. The germline gives CDR1 SGHAT, CDR2 FQNNGV. This CDR3 contains 18 residues. Here the CDR3 reads CASSLWTGLLRSTDTQYF. The CDR3 nucleotides are TGTGCCAGCAGCTTATGGACAGGGCTCCTGAGAAGCACAGATACGCAGTATTTT.

Only a few counts were recorded for this clonotype. The chain combines TRBV29-1 with TRBJ2-5; 12 bases are a match to TRBD2. With 3 bases clipped from V and 4 bases from J, the junction kept 6 bases outside the gene matches. Germline CDR1 SQVTM, CDR2 ANQGSEA. CDR3 length: 15 amino acids. CDR3 in amino acids: CSVDKLAGGRETQYF. DNA of the CDR3: TGCAGCGTTGATAAACTAGCGGGGGGTCGAGAGACCCAGTACTTC. The complete variable domain, with remaining parts taken from reference TRBV29-1 and TRBJ2-5, reads SAVISQKPSRDICQRGTSLTIQCQVDSQVTMMFWYRQQPGQSLTLIATANQGSEATYESGFVIDKFPISRPNLTFSTLTVSNMSPEDSSIYLCSVDKLAGGRETQYFGPGTRLLVL.

The rearrangement links TRBV20-1 to TRBJ2-3, with unresolved D. Trimming removed 5 bases from V and 2 bases from J, with 17 bases in between. The CDR3 loop spans 15 amino acids. The germline V gene encodes CDR1 DFQATT and CDR2 SNEGSKA (reference sequence). CDR3 nucleotides: TGCAGTGCTCCACCACCAGAACAGCCCACAGATACGCAGTATTTT. It yields the protein CSAPPPEQPTDTQYF.

The V gene is TRBV2, the J gene TRBJ2-7; 9 bases align to TRBD1. The junction had 17 bases not matched to a gene; V was cut back by 2 bases and J by 3 bases. This CDR3 spans 19 amino acids. Germline CDR1 SNHLY, CDR2 FYNNEI. The CDR3 bases are TGTGCCAGCAGTGAACAACGGGACAGGGCCCGGTTGGGTGACTACGAGCAGTACTTC. Translating it yields CASSEQRDRARLGDYEQYF.

There are a few counts of this clonotype. The CDR3 here is CASSPRGGINEQFF. The CDR3 DNA follows: TGTGCCAGCAGCCCAAGAGGCGGGATCAATGAGCAGTTCTTC. This chain joins TRBV27 and TRBJ2-1; tentative D call: TRBD2 (6 bases). Between the trimmed V and J ends, which lost 6 bases and 6 bases, there was a span of 15 bases. The CDR3 loop spans 14 amino acids. Looked up from germline, CDR1 is MNHEY and CDR2 is SMNVEV (reference sequence).

This clonotype was seen a few times. V is TRBV15 and J is TRBJ2-5; the D is unclear. Trimming removed 3 bases at V and 2 bases at J, with 10 bases between. The CDR3 length is 14 residues. Germline V gene sequence: CDR1 LNHNV, CDR2 YYDKDF (reference sequence). The CDR3 DNA sequence: TGTGCCACCAGCAGTCGAGATGGGCAAGAGACCCAGTACTTC. It encodes CATSSRDGQETQYF.

V gene TRBV11-2 combines with J gene TRBJ2-3; TRBD1 matches 9 bases. V lost 5 bases to trimming and J lost 5 bases; unmatched junction nucleotides: 5. This CDR3 region has 14 residues. Germline V gene lookup returns CDR1 SGHAT and CDR2 FQNNGV. In nucleotides, the CDR3 is TGTGCCAGCAGCAGCGCGACAGGGGGAGATACGCAGTATTTT. Translation gives CASSSATGGDTQYF. The variable domain in full, completed from reference TRBV11-2 and TRBJ2-3, reads EAGVAQSPRYKIIEKRQSVAFWCNPISGHATLYWYQQILGQGPKLLIQFQNNGVVDDSQLPKDRFSAERLKGVDSTLKIQPAKLEDSAVYLCASSSATGGDTQYFGPGTRLTVL.

J is TRBJ2-7 and V is TRBV5-1; a possible D gene is TRBD1 (5 bases). This CDR3 has 15 residues. In germline, CDR1 is SGHRS, CDR2 YFSETQ. The V end lost 4 bases, the J end lost 1 base, and 15 bases lay between the germline ends. The DNA of the CDR3 is TGCGCCAGCAGCCTTGCCCCAGGGAAATCCTACGAGCAGTACTTC. Translation: CASSLAPGKSYEQYF.

The V and J genes are TRBV28 and TRBJ2-7, with 12 bases aligning to TRBD1. Germline CDR1 is MDHEN and CDR2 is SYDVKM. CDR3 size: 17 residues. The ends lost 3 bases at V and 6 bases at J; junction bases unmatched: 12. The CDR3 loop reads CASSFILGDRGHGEQYF. The CDR3 coding sequence is TGTGCCAGCAGTTTCATCTTGGGGGACAGGGGGCATGGCGAGCAGTACTTC. The variable domain in full, with the rest retrieved from reference TRBV28 and TRBJ2-7, is DVKVTQSSRYLVKRTGEKVFLECVQDMDHENMFWYRQDPGLGLRLIYFSYDVKMKEKGDIPEGYSVSREKKERFSLILESASTNQTSMYLCASSFILGDRGHGEQYFGPGTRLTVT.